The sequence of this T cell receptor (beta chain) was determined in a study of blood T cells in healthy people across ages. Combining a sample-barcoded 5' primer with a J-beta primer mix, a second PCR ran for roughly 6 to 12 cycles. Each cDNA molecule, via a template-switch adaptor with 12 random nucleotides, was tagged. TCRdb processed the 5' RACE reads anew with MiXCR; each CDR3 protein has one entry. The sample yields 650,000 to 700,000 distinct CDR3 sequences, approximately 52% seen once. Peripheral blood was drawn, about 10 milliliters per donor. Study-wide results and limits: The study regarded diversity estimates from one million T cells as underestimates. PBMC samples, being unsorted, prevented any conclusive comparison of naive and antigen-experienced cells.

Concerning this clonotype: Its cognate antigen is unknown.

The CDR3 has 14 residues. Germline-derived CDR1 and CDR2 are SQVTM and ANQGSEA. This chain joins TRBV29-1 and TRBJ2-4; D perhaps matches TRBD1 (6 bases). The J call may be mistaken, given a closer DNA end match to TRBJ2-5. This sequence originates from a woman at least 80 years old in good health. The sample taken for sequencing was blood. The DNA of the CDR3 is TGCAGCGTTGAAAGGGCCGACAGGTACAAGACCCAGTACTTC. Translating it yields CSVERADRYKTQYF.